What follows is one T cell receptor (beta chain) and its context. The CDR3 loop spans 15 amino acids. V was pared by 5 bases and J by 4 bases, with 15 bases between. The germline gives CDR1 KGHSH, CDR2 LQKENI. These data originate in a study of blood T cell repertoires in COVID-19. Study background: Acute-phase and convalescent COVID-19 samples originated in the United States, Italy and Spain. PBMCs, B-cell-depleted T cells, or T cells provided the cDNA or gDNA that made up the material.

Source study methods: Amplification of reference gene primers was used by the study to estimate nucleated cell counts. Assay: immunoSEQ multiplex PCR; the TCRdb copy retains only in-frame clones and omits some. V and J calls and clone size are copied from that table; D and trimming were computed from the DNA. The data show fewer than 110,000 clones, 70% to 90% seen once. Sequenced material: peripheral blood. This sequence joins TRBV18 and TRBJ2-1, with D perhaps matching TRBD2 (5 bases). This TCR came from a man aged 50 to 60 in a cohort sampled during active COVID-19. Here the CDR3 DNA reads TGTGCCAGCTCAAAAGCCGGGAATCTATACAATGAGCAGTTCTTC. Protein: CASSKAGNLYNEQFF.